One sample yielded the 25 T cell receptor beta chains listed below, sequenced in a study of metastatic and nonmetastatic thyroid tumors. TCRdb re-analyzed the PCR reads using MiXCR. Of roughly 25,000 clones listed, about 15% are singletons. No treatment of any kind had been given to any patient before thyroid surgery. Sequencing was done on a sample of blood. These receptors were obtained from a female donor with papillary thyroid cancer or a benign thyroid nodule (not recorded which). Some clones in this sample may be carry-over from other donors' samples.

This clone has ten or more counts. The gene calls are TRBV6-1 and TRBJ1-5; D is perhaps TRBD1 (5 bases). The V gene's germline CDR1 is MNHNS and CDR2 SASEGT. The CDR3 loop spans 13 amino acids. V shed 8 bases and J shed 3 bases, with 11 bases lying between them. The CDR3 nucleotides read TGTGCCAGCGGTAGCAGGGACAATCAGCCCCAGCATTTT. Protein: CASGSRDNQPQHF.

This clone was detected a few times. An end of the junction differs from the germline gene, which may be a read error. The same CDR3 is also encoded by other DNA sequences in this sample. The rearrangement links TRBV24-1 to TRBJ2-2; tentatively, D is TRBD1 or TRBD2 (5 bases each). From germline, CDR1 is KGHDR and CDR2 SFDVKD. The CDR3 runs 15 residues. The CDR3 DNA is TGTGCCACTAGTGCCCCGAGGGGTAACACCGGTGAGCTGTTTTTT. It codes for CATSAPRGNTGELFF.

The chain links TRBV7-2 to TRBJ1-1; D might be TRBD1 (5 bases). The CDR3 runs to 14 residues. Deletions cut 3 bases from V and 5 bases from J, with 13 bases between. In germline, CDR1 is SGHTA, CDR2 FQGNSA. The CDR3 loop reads CASSLEGWNTEAFF. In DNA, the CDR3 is TGTGCCAGCAGCTTGGAGGGGTGGAATACTGAAGCTTTCTTT.

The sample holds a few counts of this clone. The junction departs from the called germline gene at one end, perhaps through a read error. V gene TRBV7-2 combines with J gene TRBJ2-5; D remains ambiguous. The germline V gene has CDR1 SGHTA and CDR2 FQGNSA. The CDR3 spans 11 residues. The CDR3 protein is CASRLRETQYF. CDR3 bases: TGTGCCAGCAGACTCAGAGAGACACAGTACTTC.

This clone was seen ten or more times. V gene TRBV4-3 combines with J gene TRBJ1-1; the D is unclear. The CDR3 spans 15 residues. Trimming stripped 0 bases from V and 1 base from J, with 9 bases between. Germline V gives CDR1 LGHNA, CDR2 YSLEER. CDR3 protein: CASSQENSWNTEAFF. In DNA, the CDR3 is TGCGCCAGCAGCCAAGAGAACAGCTGGAACACTGAAGCTTTCTTT.

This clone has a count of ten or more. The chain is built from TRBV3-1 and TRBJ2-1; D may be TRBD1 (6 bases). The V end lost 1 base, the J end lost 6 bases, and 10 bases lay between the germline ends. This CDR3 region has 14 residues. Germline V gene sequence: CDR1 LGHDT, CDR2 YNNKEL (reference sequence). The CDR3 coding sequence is TGTGCCAGCAGCCAAGGGGGCAGGGGCAATGAGCAGTTCTTC. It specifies CASSQGGRGNEQFF.

CDR3 residues: CASSLVLTGGQPQHF. The CDR3 nucleotides are TGTGCCAGCAGCTTAGTTTTGACAGGGGGTCAGCCCCAGCATTTT. V gene TRBV5-5 combines with J gene TRBJ1-5, with TRBD1 identical over 9 bases. Per germline, CDR1 SGHKS and CDR2 YYEKEE (reference sequence). The CDR3 length is 15 residues. After removal of 2 bases from V and 6 bases from J, the junction contained 6 bases not matched to a gene.

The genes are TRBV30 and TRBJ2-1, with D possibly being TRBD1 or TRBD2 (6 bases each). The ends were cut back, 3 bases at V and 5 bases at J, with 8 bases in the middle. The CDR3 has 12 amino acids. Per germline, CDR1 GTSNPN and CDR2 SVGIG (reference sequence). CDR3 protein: CAWREGDNEQFF. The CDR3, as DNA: TGTGCCTGGAGGGAGGGGGACAATGAGCAGTTCTTC.

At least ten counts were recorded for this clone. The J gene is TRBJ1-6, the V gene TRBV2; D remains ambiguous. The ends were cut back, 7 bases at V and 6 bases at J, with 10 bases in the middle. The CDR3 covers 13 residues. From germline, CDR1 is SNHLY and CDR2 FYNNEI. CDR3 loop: CASNQDFNSPLHF. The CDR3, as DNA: TGTGCCAGCAATCAAGACTTTAATTCACCCCTCCACTTT.

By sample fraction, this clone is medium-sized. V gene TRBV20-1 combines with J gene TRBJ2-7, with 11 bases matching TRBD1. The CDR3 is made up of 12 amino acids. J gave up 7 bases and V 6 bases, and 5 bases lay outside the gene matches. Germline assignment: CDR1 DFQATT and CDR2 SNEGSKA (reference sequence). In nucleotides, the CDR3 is TGCAGTGCCTCGGACAGGGGGCAAGAGCAGTACTTC. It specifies CSASDRGQEQYF.

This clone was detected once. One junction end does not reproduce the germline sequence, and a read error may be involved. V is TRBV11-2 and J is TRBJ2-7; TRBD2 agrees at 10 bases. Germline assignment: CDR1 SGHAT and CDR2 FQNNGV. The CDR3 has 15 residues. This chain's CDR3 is CTSRLTSGTNYEKYF. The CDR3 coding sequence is TGTACCAGCAGATTAACTAGCGGGACTAACTACGAGAAGTACTTC.

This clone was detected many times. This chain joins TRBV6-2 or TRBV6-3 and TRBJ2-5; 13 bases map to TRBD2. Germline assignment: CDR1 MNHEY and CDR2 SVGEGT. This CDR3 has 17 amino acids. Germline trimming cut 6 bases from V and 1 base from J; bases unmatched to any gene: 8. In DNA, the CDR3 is TGTGCCAGCAGCCCCATCACTAGCGGGAGGGCCCAAGAGACCCAGTACTTC. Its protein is CASSPITSGRAQETQYF.

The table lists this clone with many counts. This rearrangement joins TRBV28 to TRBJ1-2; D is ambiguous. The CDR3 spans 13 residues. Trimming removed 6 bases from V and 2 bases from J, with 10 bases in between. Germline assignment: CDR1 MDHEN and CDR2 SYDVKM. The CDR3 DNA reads TGTGCCAGCAGCCCGGACCCAAACTATGGCTACACCTTC. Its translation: CASSPDPNYGYTF.

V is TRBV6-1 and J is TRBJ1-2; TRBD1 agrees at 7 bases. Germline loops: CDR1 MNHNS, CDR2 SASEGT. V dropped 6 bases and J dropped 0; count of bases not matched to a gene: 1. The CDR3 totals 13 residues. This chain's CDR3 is CASSQGANYGYTF. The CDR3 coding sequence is TGTGCCAGCAGCCAGGGGGCTAACTATGGCTACACCTTC.

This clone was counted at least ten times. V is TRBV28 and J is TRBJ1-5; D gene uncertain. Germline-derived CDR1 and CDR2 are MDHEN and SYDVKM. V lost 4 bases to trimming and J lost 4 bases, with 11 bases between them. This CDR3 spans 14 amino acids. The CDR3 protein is CASSSPGLNQPQHF. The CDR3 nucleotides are TGTGCCAGCAGTTCCCCGGGCCTTAATCAGCCCCAGCATTTT.

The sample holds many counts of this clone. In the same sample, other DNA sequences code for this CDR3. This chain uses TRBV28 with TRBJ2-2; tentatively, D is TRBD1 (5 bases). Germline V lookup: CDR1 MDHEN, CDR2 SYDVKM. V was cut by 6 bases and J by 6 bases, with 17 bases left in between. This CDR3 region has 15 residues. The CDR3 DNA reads TGTGCCAGCAGAGCTGGGGCCAGGGATTCCGGGGAGCTGTTTTTT. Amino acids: CASRAGARDSGELFF.

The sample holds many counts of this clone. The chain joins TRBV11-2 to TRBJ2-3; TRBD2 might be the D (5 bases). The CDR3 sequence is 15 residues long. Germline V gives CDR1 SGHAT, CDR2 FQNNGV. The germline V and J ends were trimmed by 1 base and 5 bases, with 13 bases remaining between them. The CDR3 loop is CASSLVLSRGDTQYF. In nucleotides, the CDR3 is TGTGCCAGCAGCTTAGTTCTTAGCCGGGGAGATACGCAGTATTTT.

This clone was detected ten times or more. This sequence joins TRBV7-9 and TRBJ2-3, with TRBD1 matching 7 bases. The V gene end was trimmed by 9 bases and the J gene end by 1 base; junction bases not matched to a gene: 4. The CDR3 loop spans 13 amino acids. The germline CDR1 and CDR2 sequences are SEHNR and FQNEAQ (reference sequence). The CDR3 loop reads CASGDRGTDTQYF. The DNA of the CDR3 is TGTGCCAGTGGGGACAGAGGCACAGATACGCAGTATTTT.

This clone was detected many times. The CDR3: CASRLGFGTDTQYF. CDR3 sequence (DNA): TGTGCCAGCAGACTCGGCTTTGGTACAGATACGCAGTATTTT. This chain links TRBV2 with TRBJ2-3; D not certain. The CDR3 spans 14 residues. The germline gives CDR1 SNHLY, CDR2 FYNNEI. Trimming removed 6 bases at V and 3 bases at J, with 13 bases between. The full variable domain, its missing parts supplied by reference TRBV2 and TRBJ2-3, is EPEVTQTPSHQVTQMGQEVILRCVPISNHLYFYWYRQILGQKVEFLVSFYNNEISEKSEIFDDQFSVERPDGSNFTLKIRSTKLEDSAMYFCASRLGFGTDTQYFGPGTRLTVL.

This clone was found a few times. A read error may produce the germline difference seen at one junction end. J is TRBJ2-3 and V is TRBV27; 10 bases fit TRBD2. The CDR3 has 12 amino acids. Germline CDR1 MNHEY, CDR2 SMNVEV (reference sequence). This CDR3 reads CATGTSVATREF. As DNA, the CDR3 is TGTGCCACCGGGACTAGCGTGGCCACCAGAGAATTT.

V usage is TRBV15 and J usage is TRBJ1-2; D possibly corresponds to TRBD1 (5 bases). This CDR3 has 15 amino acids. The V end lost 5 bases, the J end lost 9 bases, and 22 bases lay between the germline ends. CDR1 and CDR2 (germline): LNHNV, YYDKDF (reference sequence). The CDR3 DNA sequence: TGTGCCACCAGCGATCGAAGGCAGGTTCGGGACTGCTACACCTTC. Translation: CATSDRRQVRDCYTF.

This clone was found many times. CDR3 sequence: CASTLPGGYGYGYTF. The DNA for the CDR3 is TGTGCCAGCACCCTTCCGGGGGGGTACGGCTATGGCTACACCTTC. The chain combines TRBV7-2 with TRBJ1-2; maybe TRBD1 (5 bases). V was trimmed by 7 bases and J by 4 bases, leaving 19 bases between them. The CDR3 has 15 residues. Germline CDR1 SGHTA, CDR2 FQGNSA.

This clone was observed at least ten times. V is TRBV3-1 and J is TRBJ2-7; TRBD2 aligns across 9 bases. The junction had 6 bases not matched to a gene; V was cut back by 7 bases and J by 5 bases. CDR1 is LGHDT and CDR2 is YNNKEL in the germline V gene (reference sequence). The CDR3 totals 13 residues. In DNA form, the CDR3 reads TGTGCCAGCACCACGGGACTAGCCCACGAGCAGTACTTC. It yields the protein CASTTGLAHEQYF.

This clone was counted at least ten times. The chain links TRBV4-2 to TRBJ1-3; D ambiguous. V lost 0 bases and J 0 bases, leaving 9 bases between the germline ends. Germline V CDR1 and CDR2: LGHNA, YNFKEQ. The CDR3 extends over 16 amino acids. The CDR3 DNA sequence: TGTGCCAGCAGCCAAGATCGAAGTATCTCTGGAAACACCATATATTTT. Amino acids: CASSQDRSISGNTIYF.

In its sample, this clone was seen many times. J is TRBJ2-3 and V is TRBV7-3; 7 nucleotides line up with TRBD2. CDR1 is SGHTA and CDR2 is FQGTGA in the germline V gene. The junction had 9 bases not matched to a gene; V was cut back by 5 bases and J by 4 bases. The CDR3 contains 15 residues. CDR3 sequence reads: CASSRGGGGPDTQYF. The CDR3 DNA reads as TGTGCCAGCAGCCGAGGTGGGGGAGGGCCAGATACGCAGTATTTT.